The sample holds one count of the clone carrying this TCR beta chain. Some clones are missing from TCRdb's copy, which holds only in-frame ones; the method was immunoSEQ multiplex PCR. Of 180,000 or so clones listed, 87% were seen once; the top ten hold 5% to 7%. This CDR3 region has 15 residues. The ends lost 4 bases at V and 3 bases at J; junction bases unmatched: 2. In germline, CDR1 is SGHTA, CDR2 FQGTGA. The data belong to a study of Ad26.COV2.S vaccination and SARS-CoV-2 variants. The TCR was taken from a human donor who had recovered from COVID-19. The rearrangement links TRBV7-3 to TRBJ2-7, with TRBD2 matching over 14 bases. The sample here was peripheral blood, taken after recovery from COVID-19. DNA of the CDR3: TGTGCCAGCAGCTCCGGGACTAGCGGGAGCTACGAGCAGTACTTC. Amino acid sequence: CASSSGTSGSYEQYF.